The 5 T cell receptor beta chains presented below share a single source sample, sequenced in a study of T-cell reconstitution after alpha-beta-depleted transplantation in children. Preparation of the TCRbeta library involved a method that used unique molecular identifiers. TCRdb analysed the PCR reads with MiXCR anew, one entry per CDR3 protein. Among over 400,000 distinct CDR3 sequences, under 15% were seen once, and the ten largest hold about 5.4%. Sample: PBMCs from the stem cell graft donor, taken from the stem cell graft. These TCRs come from a human donor who donated a stem cell graft to a child with combined immunodeficiency.

The chain uses TRBV20-1 and TRBJ2-3, with TRBD2 matching 9 bases. Germline lookup yields CDR1 DFQATT and CDR2 SNEGSKA (reference sequence). Losses at the gene ends were 0 bases for V and 4 bases for J; bases not matched to a gene: 5. The CDR3 has 15 residues. CDR3 nucleotide sequence: TGCAGTGCTAGAGACCTAGCGGGGCTGGCAGATACGCAGTATTTT. As protein: CSARDLAGLADTQYF.

This clonotype has at least ten counts. The rearrangement links TRBV7-2 to TRBJ2-7; tentatively, D is TRBD2 (6 bases). Trimming left V 6 bases short and J 4 bases short, with 19 bases between. CDR1 is SGHTA and CDR2 is FQGNSA in the germline V gene. The CDR3 totals 15 residues. CDR3 loop: CASRRDSSNLYEQYF. CDR3 DNA: TGTGCCAGCAGACGGGACTCATCGAACCTGTACGAGCAGTACTTC.

This clonotype was observed a handful of times. J is TRBJ2-5 and V is TRBV11-2; 12 positions agree with TRBD2. Trimming cost V 5 bases and J 2 bases; bases outside gene matches: 6. This CDR3 comprises 16 residues. Germline CDR1 and CDR2: SGHAT and FQNNGV. CDR3 bases: TGTGCCAGCAGCATGGGGACTAGCGGGCGGCAAGAGACCCAGTACTTC. Encoded protein: CASSMGTSGRQETQYF. Looking up the rest from reference TRBV11-2 and TRBJ2-5 gives the full variable domain: EAGVAQSPRYKIIEKRQSVAFWCNPISGHATLYWYQQILGQGPKLLIQFQNNGVVDDSQLPKDRFSAERLKGVDSTLKIQPAKLEDSAVYLCASSMGTSGRQETQYFGPGTRLLVL.

DNA of the CDR3: TGTGCCAGCAGCTCCCCGGGACAGGGAACACTCTATGGCTACACCTTC. Protein: CASSSPGQGTLYGYTF. V and J are TRBV7-8 and TRBJ1-2, with 9 bases identical to TRBD1. Unmatched junction bases numbered 10, after V lost 4 bases and J lost 4 bases. This CDR3 contains 16 residues. The germline V gene has CDR1 SGHVS and CDR2 FQNEAQ.

This clonotype occurred a few times. This sequence joins TRBV6-6 and TRBJ1-5; D unclear. CDR1 and CDR2 (germline): MNHNY, SVGAGI (reference sequence). Trimming removed 5 bases from V and 7 bases from J, with 9 bases in between. This CDR3 comprises 12 residues. The CDR3 is CASSPLEQPQHF. The DNA for the CDR3 is TGTGCCAGCAGTCCCCTCGAACAGCCCCAGCATTTT.